This T cell receptor (beta chain) is from a study of human T cells and chemical hapten exposure. Study details: The sensitizing agent was 2% DPC, placed on approximately 2 cm by approximately 2 cm of upper inner arm skin.

The time point: pre-sensitization, week 0. Treatment noted: therapeutic diphenylcyclopropenone sensitization with weekly scalp DPC. Sample donors consisted of patients with alopecia, aged 18 to 70 years, who were suitable for DPC. Each cDNA molecule in the library carried unique molecular identifiers. Under the authors' procedure: Individual samples carried between 23,224 and 690,600 TCRs, with more than 95,000 as the median. Each CDR3 protein gets one entry after TCRdb re-called the RACE reads with MiXCR. In this record, the V and J calls reflect TCRdb's handling and not the investigators' own analysis. The data show approximately 400,000 distinct CDR3 sequences, 4% to 6% seen once. This clonotype was seen more than once but under ten times. This specimen consisted of whole blood, obtained in connection with sensitization to the hapten diphenylcyclopropenone (DPC). The TCR originated in a woman aged 50 to 60 with alopecia areata. Some clones in this sample may be carry-over from other donors' samples.

CDR3 residues: CASSLMSGIYGYTF. DNA for the CDR3: TGTGCCAGCAGCTTAATGTCTGGGATATATGGCTACACCTTC. The chain uses TRBV7-2 and TRBJ1-2; D not resolved. The CDR3 runs to 14 residues. Trimming cost V 2 bases and J 5 bases, with 12 bases left between them. CDR1 SGHTA and CDR2 FQGNSA come from the germline V gene.